These T cell receptor beta chains were read from a single sample in a study of blood T cells in healthy people across ages. Via MiXCR, TCRdb re-called the 5' RACE reads, giving one row per CDR3 protein. The table includes about 1.5 million distinct CDR3 sequences, 42% detected once. Input material: blood. The receptors here all came from a woman aged 18 to 35 in good health. Both conserved end residues are part of each CDR3. A D gene is named only where the DNA matches it firmly. Clone size is stated in some rows and not others, as once, few, many or a class when expanded.

cdr3_nt cdr3_aa d_call j_call clone_size v_call
TGTGCCAGCAACCTAGGGGAGAATCAGCCCCAGCATTTT CASNLGENQPQHF - TRBJ1-5 - TRBV6-2/TRBV6-3
TGCGCCAGCAGCCAAGATTTGAGGGGACTAGCGGGGGGATCCTCTGTTGAGACCCAGTACTTC CASSQDLRGLAGGSSVETQYF TRBD2 TRBJ2-5 - TRBV4-1
TGTGCCAGCAGCTTAAGTGGACACCGCATGAACACTGAAGCTTTCTTT CASSLSGHRMNTEAFF - TRBJ1-1 - TRBV7-2
TGCAGTGCTAGAGATCCTTCGGGAGGAGAGACCCAGTACTTC CSARDPSGGETQYF TRBD2 TRBJ2-5 - TRBV20-1
TGCGCCAGCAGCCAAGATTACTTGCAATCGGGGGCGTCTAATGAAAAACTGTTTTTT CASSQDYLQSGASNEKLFF - TRBJ1-4 - TRBV4-1
TGTGCCAGCAGCCTCCCTAGCGGGTGCACAGATACGCAGTATTTT CASSLPSGCTDTQYF TRBD2 TRBJ2-3 once TRBV6-2/TRBV6-3
TGTGCCAGCAGTTCCTATAGGACTAGCCTGAGCCCCTACAATGAGCAGTTCTTC CASSSYRTSLSPYNEQFF TRBD2 TRBJ2-1 once TRBV12-3/TRBV12-4
TGTGCCAGCAGTCGGGACAGGGCCCTTAGCAATCAGCCCCAGCATTTT CASSRDRALSNQPQHF TRBD1 TRBJ1-5 - TRBV28
TGTGCCACCAGCAGGGGGGGAGATACGCAGTATTTT CATSRGGDTQYF - TRBJ2-3 - TRBV15
TGTGCCAGCAGCTCCGGCCCGGACCGAAACAATGAGCAGTACTTC CASSSGPDRNNEQYF - TRBJ2-7 - TRBV9
TGCGCCAGCAGCCAAGATTTGCAGTACGAGCAGTACTTC CASSQDLQYEQYF - TRBJ2-7 many TRBV4-3
TGCGCCAGCAGCCAAGATTCGACGGTGAATAATTCACCCCTCCACTTT CASSQDSTVNNSPLHF - TRBJ1-6 - TRBV4-3
TGCAGTGCTCGGGACAGGGAAGACTCTGGAAACACCATATATTTT CSARDREDSGNTIYF TRBD1 TRBJ1-3 - TRBV20-1
TGTGCCAGCAGTTCCATCCCCAGGGACCGCGGCTACACCTTC CASSSIPRDRGYTF - TRBJ1-2 - TRBV12-3/TRBV12-4
TGCAGCGTTGGGCGTAAGCTTTCCTACGAGCAGTACTTC CSVGRKLSYEQYF - TRBJ2-7 few TRBV29-1